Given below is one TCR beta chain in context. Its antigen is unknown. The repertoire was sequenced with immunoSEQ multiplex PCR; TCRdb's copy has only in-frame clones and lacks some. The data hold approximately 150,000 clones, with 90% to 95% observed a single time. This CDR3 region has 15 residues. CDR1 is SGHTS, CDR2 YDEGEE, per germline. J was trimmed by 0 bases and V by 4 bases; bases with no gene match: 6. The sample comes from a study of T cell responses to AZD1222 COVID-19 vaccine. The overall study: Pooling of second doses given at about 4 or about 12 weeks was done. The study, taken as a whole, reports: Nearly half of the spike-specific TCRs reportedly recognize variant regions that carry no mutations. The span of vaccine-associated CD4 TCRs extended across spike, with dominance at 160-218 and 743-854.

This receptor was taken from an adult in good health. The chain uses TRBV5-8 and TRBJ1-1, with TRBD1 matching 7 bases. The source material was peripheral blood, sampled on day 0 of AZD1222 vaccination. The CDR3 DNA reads TGTGCCAGCAGCCCGGGGGGACAGATGAACACTGAAGCTTTCTTT. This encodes CASSPGGQMNTEAFF.